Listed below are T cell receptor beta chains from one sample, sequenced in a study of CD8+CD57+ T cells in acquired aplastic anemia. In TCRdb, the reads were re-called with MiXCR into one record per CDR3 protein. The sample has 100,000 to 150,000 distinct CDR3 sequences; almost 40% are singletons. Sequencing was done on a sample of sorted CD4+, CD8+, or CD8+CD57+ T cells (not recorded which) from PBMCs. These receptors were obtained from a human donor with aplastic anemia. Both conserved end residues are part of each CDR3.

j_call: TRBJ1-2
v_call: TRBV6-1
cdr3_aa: CASSEGQGDLYGYTF

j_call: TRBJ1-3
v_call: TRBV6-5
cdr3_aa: CASSSPGKPNTIYF

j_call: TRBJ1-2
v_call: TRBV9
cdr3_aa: CASSVSQGPNNYGYTF

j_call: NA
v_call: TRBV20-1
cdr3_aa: CSAREGARGTQHF

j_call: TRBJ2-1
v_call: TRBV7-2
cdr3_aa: CASSLAETGGLGQFF

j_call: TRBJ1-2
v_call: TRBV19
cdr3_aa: CASSKKVDYGYTF

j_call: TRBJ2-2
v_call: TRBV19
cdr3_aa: CASSIGPSNTGELFF

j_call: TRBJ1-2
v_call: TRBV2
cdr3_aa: CASSRGGGDDGYTF

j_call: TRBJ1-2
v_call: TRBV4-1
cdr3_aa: CASSLTGENYGYTF

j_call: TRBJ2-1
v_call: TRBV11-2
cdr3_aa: CASSSTGGQGISEQSF

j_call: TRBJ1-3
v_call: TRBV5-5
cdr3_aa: CASSPSWDTPHF

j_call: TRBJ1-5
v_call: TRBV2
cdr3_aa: CASSVRGVNQPQHF

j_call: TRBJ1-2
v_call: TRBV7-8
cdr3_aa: CASSPVKGNGYTF

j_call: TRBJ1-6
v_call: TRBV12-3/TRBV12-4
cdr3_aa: CASSWANSPLHF

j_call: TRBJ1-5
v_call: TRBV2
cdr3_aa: CASSVSGYGQPQHF

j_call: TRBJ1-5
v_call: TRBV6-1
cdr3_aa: CASTLGRYSNQPQHF

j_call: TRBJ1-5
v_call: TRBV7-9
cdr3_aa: CASSLGQSYNQPQHF